These T cell receptor beta chains were read from a single sample in a study of cytomegalovirus exposure and HLA in healthy donors. Here immunoSEQ multiplex PCR was the method, and the copy in TCRdb shows in-frame clones only, minus some. The profile shows about 170,000 clones, roughly four fifths of them singletons. The sample taken for sequencing was PBMCs. These receptors came from a girl between 2 and 10 years old in good health and CMV-seropositive. Both conserved end residues are part of each CDR3. A D gene is named only where the DNA matches it firmly. Clone size is not always given. Where it is, it says once, few, many or a class for expanded clones.

>TRBJ2-2|.|TRBV11-3|.
CASSRAGELFF
TGTGCCAGCAGCCGGGCCGGGGAGCTGTTTTTT
>TRBJ2-1|TRBD2|TRBV7-9|.
CASSLARGLAGYNEQFF
TGTGCCAGCAGCTTAGCAAGGGGACTAGCGGGATACAATGAGCAGTTCTTC
>TRBJ2-5|TRBD2|TRBV5-4|.
CASSIRLAGPFEETQYF
TGTGCCAGCAGCATCCGACTAGCGGGCCCTTTCGAAGAGACCCAGTACTTC
>TRBJ2-7|TRBD2|TRBV6-1|.
CASSGQVSGLAGTSYEQYF
TGTGCCAGCAGTGGACAGGTCTCCGGACTAGCGGGCACCTCCTACGAGCAGTACTTC
>TRBJ1-3|.|TRBV6-1|.
CASWDKSSGNTIYF
TGTGCCAGCTGGGACAAAAGCTCTGGAAACACCATATATTTT
>TRBJ2-7|TRBD2|TRBV30|.
CAWSPKPGLARSYEQYF
TGTGCCTGGAGTCCCAAACCAGGACTAGCGCGTTCCTACGAGCAGTACTTC
>TRBJ1-1|.|TRBV5-4|.
CATGVNTEAFF
TGTGCCACCGGGGTGAACACTGAAGCTTTCTTT
>TRBJ1-4|.|TRBV28|few
CATSSLREKLFF
TGTGCCACCTCCTCGTTGCGGGAAAAACTGTTTTTT
>TRBJ2-1|.|TRBV13|.
CASSPSGSSYNEQFF
TGTGCCAGCAGTCCAAGCGGTAGCTCCTACAATGAGCAGTTCTTC
>TRBJ2-2|TRBD2|TRBV9|.
CASSVSNRGLAVTGELFF
TGTGCCAGCAGCGTATCTAACCGGGGACTAGCGGTAACCGGGGAGCTGTTTTTT
>TRBJ2-7|TRBD1|TRBV30|.
CACRTRDRGYEQYF
TGTGCCTGCCGCACCCGGGACAGGGGCTACGAGCAGTACTTC
>TRBJ2-1|.|TRBV29-1|.
CSVAEAGYLVF
TGCAGCGTGGCTGAGGCGGGGTACCTGGTCTTC
>TRBJ2-5|TRBD2|TRBV30|.
CAWGLGAGGETQYF
TGTGCCTGGGGGTTGGGGGCGGGAGGAGAGACCCAGTACTTC
>TRBJ2-7|.|TRBV19|.
CASSIAFETSYEQYF
TGTGCCAGTAGTATAGCTTTTGAGACTTCCTACGAGCAGTACTTC
>TRBJ2-3|.|TRBV5-1|.
CASSLAYTDTQYF
TGCGCCAGCAGCTTGGCGTACACAGATACGCAGTATTTT
>TRBJ2-2|TRBD2|TRBV9|once
CASSPSPLGTSGFTGELFF
TGTGCCAGCAGCCCTAGCCCCCTGGGGACTAGCGGGTTCACCGGGGAGCTGTTTTTT
>TRBJ2-1|TRBD2|TRBV6-5|.
CASSYIAGVKYNEQFF
TGTGCCAGCAGTTACATAGCGGGAGTAAAATACAATGAGCAGTTCTTC
>TRBJ2-5|.|TRBV30|once
CAWSKPGGSETQYF
TGTGCCTGGAGTAAGCCAGGGGGGAGCGAGACCCAGTACTTC
>TRBJ2-2|.|TRBV21-1|few
CASKGREGNGELFF
TGTGCCAGCAAGGGGCGGGAGGGCAACGGGGAGCTGTTTTTT
>TRBJ1-2|TRBD1|TRBV28|.
CASSLFPDRGQGGYTF
TGTGCCAGCAGTTTATTCCCGGACAGGGGGCAAGGTGGCTACACCTTC
>TRBJ1-4|TRBD1|TRBV11-3|.
CASSKGGPTGGFDEKLFF
TGTGCCAGCAGTAAAGGAGGCCCCACAGGGGGCTTCGATGAAAAACTGTTTTTT
>TRBJ2-2|TRBD2|TRBV7-3|.
CASSLGLAGHTGELFF
TGTGCCAGCAGCTTAGGACTAGCGGGACACACCGGGGAGCTGTTTTTT
>TRBJ2-7|.|TRBV28|few
CASSFDFYEQYF
TGTGCCAGCAGTTTTGACTTCTACGAGCAGTACTTC
>TRBJ2-2|TRBD2|TRBV9|.
CASSVGREFRTGELFF
TGTGCCAGCAGCGTGGGGCGGGAGTTTCGCACCGGGGAGCTGTTTTTT
>TRBJ2-2|.|TRBV25-1|.
CASSEYSGELFF
TGTGCCAGCAGTGAATATAGCGGGGAGCTGTTTTTT
>TRBJ2-5|.|TRBV5-1|.
CASSASRQTQYF
TGCGCCAGCAGCGCGTCTAGGCAGACCCAGTACTTC